These T cell receptor beta chains were read from a single sample in a study of blood T cell repertoires in COVID-19. Method: immunoSEQ multiplex PCR; TCRdb's copy keeps in-frame clones and lacks some. This table holds around 340,000 clones, approximately 90% found once. Sequencing was done on a sample of peripheral blood. These TCRs come from a woman aged 55 to 70 with COVID-19, enrolled during active disease. Both conserved end residues are part of each CDR3. Each record gives: V gene, CDR3 protein.

TRBV4-1 CASSFRTEQSSYEQYF
TRBV18 CASSFVSGVTYNEQFF
TRBV5-4 CASSSAGTQYNEQFF
TRBV20-1 CSASVDYGYTF
TRBV18 CASSPTGPEKLFF
TRBV6-1 CASSDSPVRNIQYF
TRBV29-1 CSVESGTTYGYTF
TRBV28 CASSLAGDTQYF
TRBV5-1 CASRGGSGANVLTF
TRBV5-4 CASSLSTAPLYGYTF
TRBV6-6 CASSYDRGAGGYTF
TRBV28 CASSLWGGSGPLHF
TRBV11-2 CASSLLVGPVF
TRBV7-2 CASSRGLAGGDYEQYF
TRBV29-1 CSVESSGTGEYGYTF
TRBV6-5 CASSPRYNYEQYF
TRBV10-3 CAIMRQEGGIQYF
TRBV6-5 CASTRTSRTGELFF
TRBV6-6 CASRINTEAFF
TRBV6-5 CASSYLGSYNEQFF
TRBV11-1 CASSLGINGYTF
TRBV11-2 CASSLGGTGQGYTF
TRBV18 CASSPRLDYYGYTF
TRBV5-4 CASSSTLTSSGNTIYF
TRBV18 CASSLSAGLTPGEQYF
TRBV19 CASTKDGGIYGQPQHF
TRBV5-4 CASSQGTSNSYEQYF
TRBV19 CASSRDRDQPQHF
TRBV19 CASSLRQGATNNQPQHF
TRBV28 CATLAGGSYGYTF
TRBV18 CASSPEYPGGNQPQHF
TRBV6-4 CASRRTGDSYNSPLHF
TRBV6-6 CASSALRAGANVLTF
TRBV6-2/TRBV6-3 CASSSIGEGTDTQYF
TRBV5-1 CASSWTGQGPYGYTF
TRBV5-5 CASSPGQGNQPQHF
TRBV6-4 CASSRESDTGELFF
TRBV7-9 CASSFPVGTDTQYF
TRBV7-2 CASSLREGSYEQYF
TRBV19 CASSRRTGGENSPLHF
TRBV7-9 CASSQGRNYGYTF
TRBV7-9 CASSHGQGGAFF
TRBV7-9 CASSLGQGLEAFF
TRBV5-1 CASSLAGLELNEAFF
TRBV7-7 CASSFIGSGVETQYF
TRBV7-9 CASSLGQGREKLFF
TRBV28 CASSSNPGGLMSWANVLTF
TRBV5-1 CASSFSPGQGYGYTF